This TCR beta chain was recovered during a study of T-cell reconstitution after alpha-beta-depleted transplantation in children. The V gene end was trimmed by 6 bases and the J gene end by 7 bases; junction bases not matched to a gene: 10. The germline V gene encodes CDR1 MNHEY and CDR2 SVGEGT. This CDR3 spans 14 amino acids. The library targeted TCRbeta and was prepared with unique molecular identifiers. TCRdb called the PCR reads again in MiXCR, with one record for every CDR3 protein. The sample carries 440,000 or so distinct CDR3 sequences, roughly 10% recorded once. This clonotype has more than one count but fewer than ten.

The starting material was PBMCs from the stem cell graft donor, obtained from the stem cell graft. The chain combines TRBV6-2 or TRBV6-3 with TRBJ2-7; 9 nucleotides agree with TRBD1. This clonotype was sampled from a human donor who donated a stem cell graft to a child with acute myeloid leukemia. The CDR3 nucleotides are TGTGCCAGCAGAACCGGGACAGGGATAGCGGAGCAGTACTTC. Translated: CASRTGTGIAEQYF.